Included here is one TCR beta chain sequence, with context. The antigen is undetermined. The sample's time point: patch test 1, 2 weeks after DPC sensitization. Sample treatment: therapeutic diphenylcyclopropenone sensitization with weekly scalp DPC. These data belong to a study of human T cells and chemical hapten exposure. Study-wide context: Across its roughly 22 weeks, the study gave patients weekly diphenylcyclopropenone doses to the scalp. Application of 0.01% DPC to the upper back was done by patch test, with a reading at 6 days. Study-wide results and caveats: As patch test score rose, PT1 expanded TCR counts tended to rise as well.

The CDR3 covers 15 residues. J gave up 6 bases and V 3 bases, and 6 bases lay outside the gene matches. In the library, unique molecular identifiers were attached to individual cDNA molecules. TCRdb reprocessed the RACE reads with MiXCR, giving one entry per CDR3 protein. The table includes around 150,000 distinct CDR3 sequences, approximately 14% detected once. Sequencing used whole blood, obtained in connection with sensitization to the hapten diphenylcyclopropenone (DPC). The sequence was collected from a woman aged 25 to 39 with alopecia areata. Some clones in this sample may be carry-over from other donors' samples. The J gene is TRBJ1-5, the V gene TRBV12-3 or TRBV12-4, with 9 bases lining up with TRBD1. The CDR3 is CASSLNRGPGQPQHF. CDR3 in DNA: TGTGCCAGCAGTTTGAACAGGGGGCCGGGTCAGCCCCAGCATTTT.